A selection of T cell receptor beta chains follows, all from one sample in a study of blood T cell repertoires in COVID-19. Some clones are missing from TCRdb's copy, which holds only in-frame ones; the method was immunoSEQ multiplex PCR. The repertoire holds approximately 80,000 clones, with about 82% as singletons. The material sequenced was peripheral blood. Every receptor here comes from a man aged 45-65 years with active COVID-19. CDR3s include the opening cysteine and the closing phenylalanine or tryptophan. D genes are given only for firm matches. Expanded clones get a size class; other rows say once, few or many, or leave the size out.

NA	TRBJ2-3	NA	TRBV2	TGTGCCAGCAGTGAACGACAGGCCCGCACAGATACGCAGTATTTT	CASSERQARTDTQYF
NA	TRBJ2-5	TRBD2	TRBV14	TGTGCCAGCAGCCCCACGGGAGGGCTTGGACAAGAGACCCAGTACTTC	CASSPTGGLGQETQYF
NA	TRBJ2-4	TRBD2	TRBV4-2	TGTGCCAGCAGCCAGTCGCGGGAGAACATTCAGTACTTC	CASSQSRENIQYF
NA	TRBJ2-3	TRBD2	TRBV13	TGTGCCAGCACGTCGGCGGGGGGGCACACAGATACGCAGTATTTT	CASTSAGGHTDTQYF
NA	TRBJ1-2	TRBD1	TRBV29-1	TGCAGCGGGACGACAGGGGACTATGGCTACACCTTC	CSGTTGDYGYTF
NA	TRBJ2-4	NA	TRBV28	TGTGCCAGCAGTTTAAAGGGAGGAACGAGCCTTCAGTACTTC	CASSLKGGTSLQYF
NA	TRBJ2-1	TRBD2	TRBV9	TGTGCCAGCAGCGAGGGACTAATCTACAATGAGCAGTTCTTC	CASSEGLIYNEQFF
NA	TRBJ2-1	TRBD1	TRBV9	TGTGCCAGCAGCGTAGTAGGACAGGGGAGTTCCTACAATGAGCAGTTCTTC	CASSVVGQGSSYNEQFF
NA	TRBJ2-7	TRBD1	TRBV5-4	TGTGCCAGCAGGAAACAGGGGGATGCCTACGAGCAGTACTTC	CASRKQGDAYEQYF
NA	TRBJ2-3	NA	TRBV7-3	TGTGCCAGCAGCGCTCCCCGGGGGAGTGGATCGCGGGATACGCAGTATTTT	CASSAPRGSGSRDTQYF
NA	TRBJ2-3	NA	TRBV2	TGTGCCAGCAGTGAATATAGACAGGGAGGCGCAGATACGCAGTATTTT	CASSEYRQGGADTQYF
NA	TRBJ1-2	NA	TRBV29-1	TGCAGCGTTGAAGGCCAGATCTATGGCTACACCTTC	CSVEGQIYGYTF
NA	TRBJ2-3	TRBD2	TRBV30	TGTGCCTGGAGTAAGGAGCGGGGGGACACAGATACGCAGTATTTT	CAWSKERGDTDTQYF
NA	TRBJ1-2	NA	TRBV2	TGTGCCAGCTCCCCGGGGGGCGAAGGGATCAGCTATGGCTACACCTTC	CASSPGGEGISYGYTF
NA	TRBJ2-7	NA	TRBV5-4	TGTGCCAGCAGCGACCCCAGGGGTGGGACCTACGAGCAGTACTTC	CASSDPRGGTYEQYF
NA	TRBJ2-7	NA	TRBV23-1	TGCGCCAGCAGTCATTACGTGGGGACTTTCTCCTACGAGCAGTACTTC	CASSHYVGTFSYEQYF
NA	TRBJ2-7	TRBD1	TRBV5-1	TGCGCCAGCACCCATACAGGGGGCATTAGCTCCTACGAGCAGTACTTC	CASTHTGGISSYEQYF
NA	TRBJ2-7	TRBD1	TRBV7-2	TGTGCCAGCAGCTCTAACAGGGGGCTAGGGTACGAGCAGTACTTC	CASSSNRGLGYEQYF
NA	TRBJ1-6	TRBD1	TRBV2	TGTGCCAGCAGTGCCAGGGGGCTCCAGAATTCACCCCTCCACTTT	CASSARGLQNSPLHF
few	TRBJ1-1	NA	TRBV9	TGTGCCAGCAGCGCCGTCCCCGGGGGCGGGAGCACTGAAGCTTTCTTT	CASSAVPGGGSTEAFF
NA	TRBJ2-4	TRBD1	TRBV7-6	TGTGCCAGCAGCCCTCGGACAGGAGACGCCAAAAACATTCAGTACTTC	CASSPRTGDAKNIQYF
NA	TRBJ2-7	TRBD1	TRBV5-1	TGCGCCAGCAGCCCACAGGGACAGCCGTACGAGCAGTACTTC	CASSPQGQPYEQYF
NA	TRBJ2-5	NA	TRBV28	TGTGCCAGCAGTCACCAGGACTACCAAGAGACCCAGTACTTC	CASSHQDYQETQYF
NA	TRBJ1-1	NA	TRBV4-3	TGCGCCAGCAGCCAAATTGGTTCCACGGAGGCTTTCTTT	CASSQIGSTEAFF
NA	TRBJ2-1	TRBD2	TRBV19	TGTGCCAGTACCCCAGGGTCGGGAGGCAGGGATGAGCAGTTCTTC	CASTPGSGGRDEQFF
once	TRBJ2-1	TRBD1	TRBV10-3	TGTGCCATCAGTGAACAGGGACAGGGTTACAATGAGCAGTTCTTC	CAISEQGQGYNEQFF
NA	TRBJ1-2	NA	TRBV6-5	TGTGCCAGCAGTTTAGGGGAGGGTTTACGTGGCTACACCTTC	CASSLGEGLRGYTF
NA	TRBJ2-7	TRBD2	TRBV6-5	TGTGCCAGCAGGACTAGCGGGGGGATCGGCCTCGAGCAGTACTTC	CASRTSGGIGLEQYF
NA	TRBJ2-1	TRBD2	TRBV5-4	TGTGCCAGCAGCGCGGGACTAGCGGTAAATGAGCAGTTCTTC	CASSAGLAVNEQFF
NA	TRBJ1-1	NA	TRBV12-5	TGTGCTAGTGGTAGGGGACTGGCGAACACTGAAGCTTTCTTT	CASGRGLANTEAFF
NA	TRBJ2-1	NA	TRBV4-3	TGCGCCAGCAGCCCCCAGGCGGGTTCTCCATACAATGAGCAGTTCTTC	CASSPQAGSPYNEQFF
NA	TRBJ2-2	NA	TRBV3-1/TRBV3-2	TGTGCCAGCAGCCAAGATCAATCAGGGTGGGTCGGGGAGCTGTTTTTT	CASSQDQSGWVGELFF
NA	TRBJ2-1	TRBD2	TRBV19	TGTGCCAGTAGTATGGCGGGGGGGCCCAAAGAGCAGTTCTTC	CASSMAGGPKEQFF
NA	TRBJ1-2	TRBD1	TRBV7-8	TGTGCCAGCAGCCTGGACAGGGCCTCTAACTATGGCTACACCTTC	CASSLDRASNYGYTF
NA	TRBJ2-7	NA	TRBV6-6	TGTGCCAGCAGTTATGGTAGAAACTACGAGCAGTACTTC	CASSYGRNYEQYF
NA	TRBJ2-3	TRBD2	TRBV30	TGTGCCTCTCAGCGGGGAAGCACAGATACGCAGTATTTT	CASQRGSTDTQYF
NA	TRBJ1-2	TRBD1	TRBV2	TGTGCCAGCAGGGGGGGCGGGACAGACTATGGCTACACCTTC	CASRGGGTDYGYTF
NA	TRBJ1-3	NA	TRBV7-2	TGTGCCAGCAGCTTAGAGGTGACAGTTGGAAACACCATATATTTT	CASSLEVTVGNTIYF
NA	TRBJ2-1	TRBD2	TRBV2	TGTGCCAGGGGACTGAGACTAGCGGGGAACAATGAGCAGTTCTTC	CARGLRLAGNNEQFF
NA	TRBJ1-1	TRBD1	TRBV5-4	TGTGCCAGCAGCCTTGAGGGGGCAACTTTCTTT	CASSLEGATFF
NA	TRBJ1-4	TRBD1	TRBV15	TGTGCCACCAGCTCGGGACAGAACCTTGAAAAACTGTTTTTT	CATSSGQNLEKLFF
NA	TRBJ2-2	TRBD1	TRBV5-4	TGTGCCAGCAGCGCAAAGACAGGGGGCCCCGGGGAGCTGTTTTTT	CASSAKTGGPGELFF
NA	TRBJ1-1	TRBD1	TRBV5-1	TGCGCCAGCAGCTCGACAGGGGGCCCTCCTGAAGCTTTCTTT	CASSSTGGPPEAFF
NA	TRBJ1-3	NA	TRBV9	TGTGCCAGCAGCGTACGGGCAGGGGCACGGCCTGGAAACACCATATATTTT	CASSVRAGARPGNTIYF
NA	TRBJ1-2	NA	TRBV3-1/TRBV3-2	TGTGCCAGCAGCCAAGATCTCTCCTTCTATGGCTACACCTTC	CASSQDLSFYGYTF
NA	TRBJ2-7	NA	TRBV29-1	TGCAGCGTTGGACTACTCGGTGGCGAGCAGTACTTC	CSVGLLGGEQYF